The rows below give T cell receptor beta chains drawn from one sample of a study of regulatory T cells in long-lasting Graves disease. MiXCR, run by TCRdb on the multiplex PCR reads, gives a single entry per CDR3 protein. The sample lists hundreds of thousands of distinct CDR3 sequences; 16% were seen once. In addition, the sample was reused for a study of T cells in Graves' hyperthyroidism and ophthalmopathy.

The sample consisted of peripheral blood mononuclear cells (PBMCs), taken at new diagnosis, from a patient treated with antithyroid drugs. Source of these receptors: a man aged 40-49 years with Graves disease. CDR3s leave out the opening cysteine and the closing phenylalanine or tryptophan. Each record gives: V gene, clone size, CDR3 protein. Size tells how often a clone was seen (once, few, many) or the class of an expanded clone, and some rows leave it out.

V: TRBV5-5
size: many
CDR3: ASSFGTGVLRYEQY

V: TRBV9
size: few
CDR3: ASSAGNAQSAGELF

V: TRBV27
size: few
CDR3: ASSLLSHLNTGELF

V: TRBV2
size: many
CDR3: ATRRGLGGTGELF

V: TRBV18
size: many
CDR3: ASSPPRGAGTEAF

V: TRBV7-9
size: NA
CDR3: ASSPLDSNYEQY

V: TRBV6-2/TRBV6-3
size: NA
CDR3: ASRPDRVDQPQH

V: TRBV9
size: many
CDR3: ASSVEGQRGKQY

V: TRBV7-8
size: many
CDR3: ASSLRGGEQY

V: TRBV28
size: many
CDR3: ASSLYGTADTQY

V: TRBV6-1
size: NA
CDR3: ASSLRDRGETQY

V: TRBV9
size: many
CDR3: ASSAPGTYSSYEQY

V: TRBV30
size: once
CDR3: AWREAGFYDGYT

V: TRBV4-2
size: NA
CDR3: ASIHGDMSKQNSHEQY

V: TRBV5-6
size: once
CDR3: ASSHRDSSSYEQY

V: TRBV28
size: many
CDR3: ASRVGFGGKETQY

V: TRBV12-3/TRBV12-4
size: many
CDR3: ASSLAGGFGETQY

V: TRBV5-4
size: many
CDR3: ASSLSRINEQF

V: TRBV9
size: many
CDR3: ASSEGPGGAYQPQH

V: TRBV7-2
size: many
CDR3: ASSYRVGQGASYEQY

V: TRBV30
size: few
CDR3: AWSVFGRFSTDTQY

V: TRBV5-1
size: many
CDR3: ASSRGVLDQDTQY

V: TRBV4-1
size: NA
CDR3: ASSQDQATLEAF

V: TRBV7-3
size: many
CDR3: ASSRDGQSPEAF

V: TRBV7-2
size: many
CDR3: ASSLRGLGDTQY

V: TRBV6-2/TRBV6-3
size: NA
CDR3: ASNSGTGGHIQY

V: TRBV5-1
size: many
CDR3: ASSLALAGVNEQF

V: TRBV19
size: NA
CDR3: ASNPLAGGNTGELF

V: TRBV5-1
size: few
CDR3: ASSLAQTHTGELF

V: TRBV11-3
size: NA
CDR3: ASSLFPSLSGNTIY

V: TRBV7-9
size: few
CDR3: ASSLVLEGYEQY

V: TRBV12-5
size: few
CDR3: ASGLVSGGSREQY

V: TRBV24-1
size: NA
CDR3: ATSDSSGGVVRTQY

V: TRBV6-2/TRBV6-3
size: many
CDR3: ASSELGHIQPQH

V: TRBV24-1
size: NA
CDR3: ATSDPGQGGYNEQF

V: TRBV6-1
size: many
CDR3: ASSARARYNEQF

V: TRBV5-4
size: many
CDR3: ASSHLEGVSSYEQY

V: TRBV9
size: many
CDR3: ASSPMGDSYGYT

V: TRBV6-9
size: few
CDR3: ASSYSQRGLR

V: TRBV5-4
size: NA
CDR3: ASSLDRKGNTEAF

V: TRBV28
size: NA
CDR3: ASSLWGLSGYT

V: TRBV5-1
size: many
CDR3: ASSLGLVGSDTQY

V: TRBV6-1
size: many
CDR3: ASSIRTGATGELF

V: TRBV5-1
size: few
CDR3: ASSYAIGGELF

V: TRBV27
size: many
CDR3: ASSFGTASYEQY

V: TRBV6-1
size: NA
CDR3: ATGWGQLHDSNQPQH